This is a list of T cell receptor beta chains from one sample in a study of T cells in Graves' hyperthyroidism and ophthalmopathy. Via MiXCR, TCRdb re-called the multiplex PCR reads, giving one row per CDR3 protein. The data contain some 560,000 distinct CDR3 sequences, roughly 15% of them singletons. The sample was blood. Receptor source: a middle-aged woman with Graves' hyperthyroidism. Each CDR3 is given with its conserved first and last residue. D genes are given only for firm matches. Part of the rows lack a size; the others show once, few, many or a class for expanded clones.

few	TRBV19	TRBJ1-1	.	CASSMGGLPNTEAFF	TGTGCCAGTAGTATGGGCGGACTACCGAACACTGAAGCTTTCTTT
many	TRBV5-6	TRBJ1-2	.	CASSITGYYGYTF	TGTGCCAGCAGCATCACAGGGTATTATGGCTACACCTTC
few	TRBV9	TRBJ2-5	.	CASSVELGSQYF	TGTGCCAGCAGCGTAGAGCTGGGAAGCCAGTACTTC
many	TRBV7-9	TRBJ2-1	TRBD2	CASSLGSLAGGNEQFF	TGTGCCAGCAGCTTAGGAAGCCTAGCGGGAGGAAATGAGCAGTTCTTC
few	TRBV28	TRBJ2-7	TRBD1	CASGKDRAAYEQYF	TGTGCCAGCGGAAAAGACAGGGCGGCCTACGAGCAGTACTTC
few	TRBV4-1	TRBJ1-1	.	CASSKGGDTEAFF	TGCGCCAGCAGCAAGGGGGGGGACACTGAAGCTTTCTTT
.	TRBV29-1	TRBJ2-7	.	CSVEDPPGEVYEQYF	TGCAGCGTTGAAGATCCCCCGGGGGAGGTCTACGAGCAGTACTTC
.	TRBV7-2	TRBJ2-2	.	CASSLPHTGELFF	TGTGCCAGCAGCTTACCTCACACCGGGGAGCTGTTTTTT
many	TRBV11-2	TRBJ2-7	TRBD2	CASSYQGTSNYEQYF	TGTGCCAGCAGCTACCAGGGGACTAGTAACTACGAGCAGTACTTC
many	TRBV6-2/TRBV6-3	TRBJ2-5	TRBD2	CASSPISPGLANDVQETQYF	TGTGCCAGCAGTCCTATCTCACCGGGACTAGCGAACGATGTACAAGAGACCCAGTACTTC
many	TRBV3-1	TRBJ2-7	.	CASSRTHEQYF	TGTGCCAGCAGCCGAACCCACGAGCAGTACTTC
.	TRBV20-1	TRBJ2-3	TRBD2	CSATGHPTPAGVADTQYF	TGCAGTGCCACGGGACACCCGACTCCAGCGGGAGTAGCAGATACGCAGTATTTT
.	TRBV20-1	TRBJ1-5	.	CSARTDPNQPQHF	TGCAGTGCTAGGACAGACCCAAATCAGCCCCAGCATTTT
many	TRBV5-1	TRBJ2-7	TRBD2	CASSFAAGGNEQYF	TGCGCCAGCAGCTTCGCAGCGGGAGGGAACGAGCAGTACTTC
few	TRBV27	TRBJ2-2	TRBD2	CASSMGLAANTGELFF	TGTGCCAGCAGTATGGGACTAGCGGCGAACACCGGGGAGCTGTTTTTT
many	TRBV11-2	TRBJ2-1	TRBD2	CASSLAGTRRNEQFF	TGTGCCAGCAGCTTAGCCGGGACTAGACGCAATGAGCAGTTCTTC
many	TRBV2	TRBJ1-1	.	CASSEGRTNTEAFF	TGTGCCAGCAGTGAAGGCAGGACGAACACTGAAGCTTTCTTT
few	TRBV5-5	TRBJ2-2	.	CASSLEVHSTGELFF	TGTGCCAGCAGCTTGGAAGTACACTCCACCGGGGAGCTGTTTTTT
many	TRBV11-2	TRBJ2-2	TRBD2	CASSPTSGRGNTGELFF	TGTGCCAGCAGCCCGACTAGCGGGAGGGGAAACACCGGGGAGCTGTTTTTT
few	TRBV4-1	TRBJ2-5	TRBD2	CASSQGPGTSGKMAQYF	TGCGCCAGCAGCCAAGGCCCTGGGACTAGCGGGAAGATGGCCCAGTACTTC
many	TRBV27	TRBJ2-5	.	CASSSRQNQETQYF	TGTGCCAGCAGTTCCCGACAGAACCAAGAGACCCAGTACTTC
.	TRBV10-3	TRBJ1-2	TRBD1	CAISALGTAYGYTF	TGTGCCATCAGTGCCCTCGGGACAGCCTATGGCTACACCTTC
many	TRBV11-2	TRBJ2-3	.	CASSLSRRTGPDTQYF	TGTGCCAGCAGCTTATCAAGAAGAACAGGTCCAGATACGCAGTATTTT
.	TRBV10-3	TRBJ1-6	.	CAISESGTSSYNSPLHF	TGTGCCATCAGTGAGTCTGGGACGAGCTCCTATAATTCACCCCTCCACTTT
many	TRBV28	TRBJ1-5	.	CASSFDSYSNQPQHF	TGTGCCAGCAGTTTTGACAGTTATAGCAATCAGCCCCAGCATTTT
many	TRBV28	TRBJ1-2	.	CASSSGPLKIYGYTF	TGTGCCAGCAGTTCCGGGCCCCTAAAGATCTATGGCTACACCTTC
few	TRBV4-1	TRBJ2-1	TRBD2	CASSLAGLDYNEQFF	TGCGCCAGCAGCCTAGCGGGATTAGACTACAATGAGCAGTTCTTC
.	TRBV6-2/TRBV6-3	TRBJ1-2	.	CASSELESRYTF	TGTGCCAGCAGCGAACTAGAAAGCCGCTACACCTTC
.	TRBV7-2	TRBJ1-5	.	CASSESYSNQPQHF	TGTGCCAGCAGTGAGAGTTATAGCAATCAGCCCCAGCATTTT
few	TRBV5-6	TRBJ1-2	.	CASSSNPRDTNYGYTF	TGTGCCAGCAGCTCAAACCCCCGGGACACTAACTATGGCTACACCTTC
.	TRBV20-1	TRBJ2-3	.	CSGFTGGTTDTQYF	TGCAGTGGATTTACCGGGGGCACGACAGATACGCAGTATTTT
many	TRBV10-3	TRBJ2-3	.	CAHSSERTSTDTQYF	TGTGCCCACTCTTCGGAGCGGACTAGCACAGATACGCAGTATTTT
few	TRBV4-2	TRBJ2-1	TRBD2	CASSQTLAGAYNEQFF	TGTGCCAGCAGCCAAACACTAGCGGGAGCCTACAATGAGCAGTTCTTC
.	TRBV5-4	TRBJ1-1	TRBD1	CASSLTGVKNTEAFF	TGTGCCAGCAGCCTGACAGGGGTTAAGAACACTGAAGCTTTCTTT
.	TRBV10-3	TRBJ2-2	TRBD1	CAISADRDRVGNGELFF	TGTGCCATCAGTGCCGACAGGGACCGGGTGGGGAACGGGGAGCTGTTTTTT
few	TRBV3-1	TRBJ1-4	TRBD1	CASSHAQGGKLFF	TGTGCCAGCAGCCACGCCCAGGGGGGGAAACTGTTTTTT
.	TRBV5-5	TRBJ2-2	TRBD1	CASFSGTANTGELFF	TGTGCCAGTTTTTCCGGGACAGCGAACACCGGGGAGCTGTTTTTT
many	TRBV11-2	TRBJ1-2	.	CASSLSWGMERDYGYTF	TGTGCCAGCAGCTTATCTTGGGGAATGGAGAGGGACTATGGCTACACCTTC
many	TRBV11-2	TRBJ2-7	TRBD2	CASSPNMGLAGAYEQYF	TGTGCCAGCAGCCCCAATATGGGACTAGCGGGAGCCTACGAGCAGTACTTC
.	TRBV19	TRBJ2-2	.	CATQGHLNTGELFF	TGTGCCACCCAAGGGCACCTGAACACCGGGGAGCTGTTTTTT
many	TRBV2	TRBJ1-4	.	CASSEESPRANEKLFF	TGTGCCAGCAGTGAAGAATCCCCACGGGCTAATGAAAAACTGTTTTTT
few	TRBV28	TRBJ1-5	.	CASTDGRSSNQPQHF	TGTGCCAGCACCGACGGACGGTCAAGCAATCAGCCCCAGCATTTT
few	TRBV9	TRBJ1-2	.	CASSVTSDNIYGYTF	TGTGCCAGCAGCGTAACGTCAGATAATATCTATGGCTACACCTTC
many	TRBV12-3/TRBV12-4	TRBJ2-7	.	CAVSQNSYEQYF	TGTGCCGTTAGCCAAAACTCCTACGAGCAGTACTTC